The 11 T cell receptor beta chains below all came from one sample that was sequenced in a study of blood T cell repertoires in COVID-19. Data came from immunoSEQ multiplex PCR; TCRdb stores just in-frame clones and leaves some out. The table includes some 79,000 clones, around 89% detected once. Source material: peripheral blood. The receptors here all came from a man between 65 and 85 years old with active or convalescent COVID-19.

This rearrangement joins TRBV6-5 to TRBJ2-3, with 8 bases matching TRBD1. This CDR3 region has 16 residues. The ends lost 4 bases at V and 5 bases at J; junction bases unmatched: 11. Per the germline V gene, CDR1 is MNHEY and CDR2 is SVGAGI. The DNA for the CDR3 is TGTGCCAGCAGTTGGGGCCCTGGACAGGGTGGAGATACGCAGTATTTT. Protein product: CASSWGPGQGGDTQYF.

The chain uses TRBV12-3 or TRBV12-4 and TRBJ1-2; D is ambiguous. The CDR3 loop spans 12 amino acids. Trimming left V 5 bases short and J 4 bases short, with 8 bases between. In DNA, the CDR3 is TGTGCCAGCAGTATTGACATCTATGGCTACACCTTC. The encoded protein is CASSIDIYGYTF.

The V gene is TRBV28, the J gene TRBJ2-1; 7 bases are a match to TRBD1. Germline V gene data show CDR1 as MDHEN and CDR2 as SYDVKM. V lost 8 bases, J lost 0 bases, and 7 bases stayed unmatched. CDR3 length equals 15 residues. The DNA of the CDR3 is TGTGCCAGCCGGTACTCAGGGGGCTCCTACAATGAGCAGTTCTTC. Protein: CASRYSGGSYNEQFF.

This clone was counted only a few times. The genes are TRBV5-1 and TRBJ2-7; D unclear. This CDR3 spans 13 amino acids. V was clipped by 0 bases and J by 0 bases, with 4 bases between them. The germline CDR1 and CDR2 sequences are SGHRS and YFSETQ. CDR3 sequence reads: CASSLALSYEQYF. DNA of the CDR3: TGCGCCAGCAGCTTGGCCCTCTCCTACGAGCAGTACTTC.

J is TRBJ2-3 and V is TRBV18, with TRBD2 matching 9 bases. The junction had 4 bases not matched to a gene; V was cut back by 3 bases and J by 0 bases. This CDR3 has 16 residues. Germline CDR1 reads KGHSH; CDR2 reads LQKENI. CDR3 sequence: CASSPQAGGSTDTQYF. The CDR3 nucleotides read TGTGCCAGCTCACCTCAAGCGGGGGGCAGCACAGATACGCAGTATTTT. Drawing the rest from reference TRBV18 and TRBJ2-3, the complete variable domain is NAGVMQNPRHLVRRRGQEARLRCSPMKGHSHVYWYRQLPEEGLKFMVYLQKENIIDESGMPKERFSAEFPKEGPSILRIQQVVRGDSAAYFCASSPQAGGSTDTQYFGPGTRLTVL.

The chain has TRBV28 and TRBJ2-5, with D possibly matching TRBD2 (6 bases). The CDR3 sequence is 11 residues long. V was shortened by 3 bases and J by 10 bases, with 9 bases between the two germline ends. CDR1 and CDR2 (germline): MDHEN, SYDVKM. In nucleotides, the CDR3 is TGTGCCAGCAGTTTGGAGGGCATCCAGTACTTC. Encoded protein: CASSLEGIQYF.

V gene TRBV7-9 combines with J gene TRBJ1-5; TRBD1 aligns across 9 bases. Unmatched junction bases numbered 8, after V lost 5 bases and J lost 6 bases. Germline CDR1 SEHNR, CDR2 FQNEAQ (reference sequence). The CDR3 is 15 amino acids. The CDR3 DNA follows: TGTGCCAGCAGCCTGGGGACAGGGACGCGTCAGCCCCAGCATTTT. This codes for CASSLGTGTRQPQHF.

As DNA, the CDR3 is TGTGCCAGCCGACTTGACAGGGTTGCCTACGAGCAGTACTTC. Protein: CASRLDRVAYEQYF. The rearrangement links TRBV19 to TRBJ2-7; 7 nucleotides line up with TRBD1. Germline CDR1 is LNHDA and CDR2 is SQIVND (reference sequence). The V gene end was trimmed by 9 bases and the J gene end by 2 bases; junction bases not matched to a gene: 10. The CDR3 consists of 14 residues. The full variable domain, its missing parts supplied by reference TRBV19 and TRBJ2-7, is DGGITQSPKYLFRKEGQNVTLSCEQNLNHDAMYWYRQDPGQGLRLIYYSQIVNDFQKGDIAEGYSVSREKKESFPLTVTSAQKNPTAFYLCASRLDRVAYEQYFGPGTRLTVT.

The chain is built from TRBV30 and TRBJ2-3; D ambiguous. Germline lookup yields CDR1 GTSNPN and CDR2 SVGIG (reference sequence). This CDR3 contains 13 residues. With 4 bases removed from V and 1 base from J, the gap between germline ends came to 9 bases. CDR3 amino acids: CAWNLRRTDTQYF. DNA of the CDR3: TGTGCCTGGAACTTGAGGCGCACAGATACGCAGTATTTT.

The chain recombines TRBV5-1 with TRBJ2-2; D may be TRBD1 (6 bases). The CDR3 runs to 16 residues. Germline CDR1 is SGHRS and CDR2 is YFSETQ. Trimming cost V 0 bases and J 0 bases, with 9 bases left between them. The CDR3 sequence is CASSLAGTPNTGELFF. CDR3 DNA sequence: TGCGCCAGCAGCTTGGCAGGGACACCGAACACCGGGGAGCTGTTTTTT.

V usage is TRBV3-1 (or the pseudogene TRBV3-2) and J usage is TRBJ2-1; D is uncertain. Per germline, CDR1 LGHDT and CDR2 YNNKEL (reference sequence). This CDR3 has 11 amino acids. Trimming took off 1 base at V and 9 bases at J, with 4 bases between the two ends. This chain's CDR3 is CASSQVVEQFF. The CDR3 DNA sequence: TGTGCCAGCAGCCAAGTAGTTGAGCAGTTCTTC.